Listed here is a single T cell receptor beta chain. The data are from a study of blood T cell repertoires in COVID-19. Across the whole study: The United States, Italy and Spain were the sources of the acute and convalescent COVID-19 samples. T cells, B-cell-depleted T cells, or PBMCs supplied cDNA or gDNA.

In the authors' workflow: Amplification of reference gene primers was used by the study to estimate nucleated cell counts. Produced via immunoSEQ multiplex PCR; TCRdb's table is partial and in-frame only. V and J calls and clone size follow that table, whereas D and trimming were derived from the DNA. This repertoire shows about 210,000 clones, around nine tenths found once; its top ten account for 4% to 5.5%. From germline, CDR1 is LNHDA and CDR2 SQIVND (reference sequence). This CDR3 region has 11 residues. V lost 6 bases to trimming and J lost 4 bases, with 5 bases between them. The sequence was collected from a woman aged 40 to 50 with acute or convalescent COVID-19. J is TRBJ2-3 and V is TRBV19; the D gene is possibly TRBD1 (5 bases). What was sequenced was peripheral blood. The CDR3 loop reads CASRGADTQYF. In nucleotides, the CDR3 is TGTGCCAGTAGAGGGGCAGATACGCAGTATTTT. Together with reference TRBV19 and TRBJ2-3, the CDR3 gives the full variable domain: DGGITQSPKYLFRKEGQNVTLSCEQNLNHDAMYWYRQDPGQGLRLIYYSQIVNDFQKGDIAEGYSVSREKKESFPLTVTSAQKNPTAFYLCASRGADTQYFGPGTRLTVL.